This paragraph covers one T cell receptor beta chain sequence. This specimen comes from a study of control samples from healthy donors and cancer patients. Clones were sequenced by immunoSEQ multiplex PCR, and TCRdb holds only the in-frame ones, with some missing. The sample lists hundreds of thousands of clones; around nine tenths were seen once. The receptor was derived from a man aged 40-49 years with head and neck cancer. Source material: PBMCs.

DNA for the CDR3: TGTGCCAGCAGCGCAACTAGCGGCTCCTACGAGCAGTACTTC. Translated, it gives CASSATSGSYEQYF. J is TRBJ2-7 and V is TRBV7-9; 8 positions agree with TRBD2. With V trimmed by 5 bases and J by 0 bases, 3 bases remained unmatched. The V gene's germline CDR1 is SEHNR and CDR2 FQNEAQ (reference sequence). This CDR3 comprises 14 residues.